The 18 T cell receptor beta chains below come from one sample, sequenced in a study of T-cell reconstitution after alpha-beta-depleted transplantation in children. Unique molecular identifiers were used in preparing the TCRbeta library. TCRdb itself ran the PCR reads through MiXCR, one entry per CDR3 protein. The sample records 500,000 or so distinct CDR3 sequences, roughly 11% being singletons. Sequenced here: PBMCs, mostly from graft donor cells, sampled 180 days after TCRalphabeta/CD19-depleted stem cell transplant. These receptors were obtained from a female patient aged 2-10 years who had a stem cell transplant for aplastic anemia, so the T cells may come from the graft donor.

This clonotype appeared a few times. Its ends do not fully match the called genes, so a read error is possible. The V and J genes are TRBV11-2 and TRBJ1-1; TRBD1 might be the D (5 bases). Germline V CDR1 and CDR2: SGHAT, FQNNGV. The CDR3 extends over 13 amino acids. This CDR3 reads CASSSYRNPEAFF. The CDR3 DNA reads as TGTGCCAGCAGCTCCTACAGGAACCCTGAAGCTTTCTTT.

The chain has TRBV12-3 or TRBV12-4 and TRBJ1-3; tentative D call: TRBD1 (6 bases). The V gene lost 5 bases and the J gene lost 0 bases, with 17 bases spanning the gap. The CDR3 totals 17 residues. CDR3 in DNA: TGTGCCAGCAGTCGCCTGGGACATCGGAACTCTGGAAACACCATATATTTT. Translation: CASSRLGHRNSGNTIYF.

The rearrangement joins TRBV11-3 to TRBJ2-7, with D perhaps TRBD1 or TRBD2 (6 bases each). Germline-derived CDR1 and CDR2 are SGHNT and YENEEA. This CDR3 comprises 15 residues. V gave up 1 base and J gave up 5 bases, with 15 bases separating them. The DNA of the CDR3 is TGTGCCAGCAGCTTAGGGGGACACCCGGGAGACGAGCAGTACTTC. Amino acids: CASSLGGHPGDEQYF. Together with reference TRBV11-3 and TRBJ2-7, the CDR3 gives the full variable domain: EAGVVQSPRYKIIEKKQPVAFWCNPISGHNTLYWYLQNLGQGPELLIRYENEEAVDDSQLPKDRFSAERLKGVDSTLKIQPAELGDSAVYLCASSLGGHPGDEQYFGPGTRLTVT.

This clonotype has just a few counts. This rearrangement joins TRBV9 to TRBJ2-7, with a tentative D call TRBD1 (5 bases). Germline V lookup: CDR1 SGDLS, CDR2 YYNGEE. The CDR3 length is 15 residues. The V and J ends lost 0 bases and 7 bases respectively, with 17 bases between them. The CDR3 protein is CASSVAAGQMEEQYF. CDR3 coding DNA: TGTGCCAGCAGCGTAGCGGCAGGGCAGATGGAGGAGCAGTACTTC.

Ten or more counts support this clonotype. The junction differs from germline at one of its ends, possibly a read error. This chain joins TRBV28 and TRBJ2-3, with TRBD2 identical over 12 bases. From germline, CDR1 is MDHEN and CDR2 SYDVKM. This CDR3 is 15 amino acids long. In DNA form, the CDR3 reads TGTGCCAGCAGTTCGGGTTTGACAGCGACTAGCGGGAGTCTTTTT. As protein: CASSSGLTATSGSLF.

In its sample, this clonotype was seen many times. The rearrangement uses TRBV6-5 and TRBJ2-1, with 7 bases aligning to TRBD1. CDR1 and CDR2 from the germline V gene are MNHEY and SVGAGI. The trim removed 5 bases at V and 1 base at J, leaving 11 bases unmatched. This CDR3 comprises 17 residues. CDR3 nucleotides: TGTGCCAGCAGTACGCGGACAGGCTTATTTTCCTACAATGAGCAGTTCTTC. Translation: CASSTRTGLFSYNEQFF.

V is TRBV11-2 and J is TRBJ2-7, with D possibly being TRBD1 (5 bases). This CDR3 comprises 15 residues. Germline CDR1 reads SGHAT; CDR2 reads FQNNGV. V lost 5 bases to trimming and J lost 3 bases, with 17 bases between them. The CDR3: CASSRAQGGRYEQYV. For the CDR3, the DNA is TGTGCCAGCAGCCGGGCCCAGGGCGGACGCTACGAGCAGTACGTC.

This clonotype was seen at least ten times. The rearrangement joins TRBV12-3 or TRBV12-4 to TRBJ2-2; 7 bases are shared with TRBD1. The length of the CDR3 is 15 residues. Trimming at V came to 10 bases and at J to 1 base, leaving 9 bases not matched to a gene. The chain's CDR3 is CATESHRGNTGELFF. The DNA of the CDR3 is TGTGCCACCGAATCCCACAGGGGGAACACCGGGGAGCTGTTTTTT.

The chain employs TRBV14 and TRBJ2-5; possibly TRBD1 for D (6 bases). Trimming removed 2 bases from V and 4 bases from J, with 14 bases in between. CDR1 SGHDN and CDR2 FVKESK come from the germline V gene. The CDR3 totals 15 residues. DNA of the CDR3: TGTGCCAGCAGCCAACGCAGGGGCGGTCTAGAGACCCAGTACTTC. Residues: CASSQRRGGLETQYF.

The table lists this clonotype with a few counts. V is TRBV6-1 and J is TRBJ2-1, with TRBD1 identical over 9 bases. J gave up 5 bases and V 1 base, and 3 bases lay outside the gene matches. Germline CDR1 MNHNS, CDR2 SASEGT. The CDR3 runs to 15 residues. CDR3 residues: CASSEDRGRNNEQFF. Here the CDR3 DNA reads TGTGCCAGCAGTGAAGACAGGGGGCGCAACAATGAGCAGTTCTTC.

This clonotype was observed a handful of times. The chain links TRBV7-8 to TRBJ2-7; the match to TRBD1 covers 7 bases. CDR3 size: 14 residues. The V gene's germline CDR1 is SGHVS and CDR2 FQNEAQ. With 1 base clipped from V and 3 bases from J, the junction kept 3 bases outside the gene matches. This chain's CDR3 is CASSLVGQVYEQYF. The CDR3 DNA reads as TGTGCCAGCAGCTTAGTCGGACAGGTCTACGAGCAGTACTTC.

A few counts support this clonotype. The V gene is TRBV12-3 or TRBV12-4, the J gene TRBJ2-7; 8 bases are shared with TRBD2. Unmatched junction bases numbered 11, after V lost 7 bases and J lost 6 bases. The CDR3 spans 14 residues. This CDR3 is CASNNGGAGSEQYV. The CDR3 DNA sequence: TGTGCCAGCAACAACGGGGGGGCAGGGAGCGAGCAGTACGTC.

Note on this clonotype: A read error may produce the germline difference seen at one junction end. The J gene is TRBJ1-3, the V gene TRBV5-1; D is ambiguous. Germline CDR1 SGHRS, CDR2 YFSETQ. The CDR3 length is 13 residues. For the CDR3, the DNA is TGCGCCAGCAGCTTGGGCTCTCGAAACACCATATATTTT. It encodes CASSLGSRNTIYF.

This clonotype was seen more than once but under ten times. J is TRBJ2-4 and V is TRBV11-2, with 12 bases aligning to TRBD1. There are 19 residues in the CDR3. After removal of 7 bases from V and 2 bases from J, the junction contained 15 bases not matched to a gene. The germline V gene encodes CDR1 SGHAT and CDR2 FQNNGV. The CDR3 reads CASTEKGTGGRSTKNIQYF. The CDR3 DNA reads as TGTGCCAGCACCGAGAAGGGGACAGGGGGCAGGTCAACCAAAAACATTCAGTACTTC.

This clonotype occurred many times. The chain is built from TRBV4-2 and TRBJ2-1; D remains ambiguous. V was pared by 4 bases and J by 9 bases, with 13 bases between. CDR3 length equals 13 residues. Germline V gives CDR1 LGHNA, CDR2 YNFKEQ. CDR3 nucleotide sequence: TGTGCCAGCAGCCTTCCCTTAGTGCCTGAGCAGTTCTTC. Protein sequence: CASSLPLVPEQFF.

CDR3 region: CSAPSAGYNEQFF. CDR3 sequence (DNA): TGCAGTGCCCCCTCAGCGGGTTACAATGAGCAGTTCTTC. The rearrangement joins TRBV20-1 to TRBJ2-1; D possibly corresponds to TRBD2 (6 bases). The V end lost 6 bases, the J end lost 4 bases, and 13 bases lay between the germline ends. Per the germline V gene, CDR1 is DFQATT and CDR2 is SNEGSKA (reference sequence). The CDR3 runs 13 residues.

This clonotype was detected only a few times. V and J are TRBV7-2 and TRBJ1-4, with unresolved D. Germline-derived CDR1 and CDR2 are SGHTA and FQGNSA. The CDR3 is made up of 14 amino acids. The ends were cut back, 1 base at V and 7 bases at J, with 10 bases in the middle. CDR3 sequence reads: CASSLVSEGEKLFF. The CDR3 region has the DNA TGTGCCAGCAGCTTAGTTAGCGAGGGTGAAAAACTGTTTTTT.

The chain is built from TRBV12-3 or TRBV12-4 and TRBJ2-3, with no clear D. The CDR3 has 17 amino acids. Deletions cut 0 bases from V and 2 bases from J, with 15 bases between. The DNA of the CDR3 is TGTGCCAGCAGTTTAGCGACCATGAAAGCCGACACAGATACGCAGTATTTT. Translated: CASSLATMKADTDTQYF.